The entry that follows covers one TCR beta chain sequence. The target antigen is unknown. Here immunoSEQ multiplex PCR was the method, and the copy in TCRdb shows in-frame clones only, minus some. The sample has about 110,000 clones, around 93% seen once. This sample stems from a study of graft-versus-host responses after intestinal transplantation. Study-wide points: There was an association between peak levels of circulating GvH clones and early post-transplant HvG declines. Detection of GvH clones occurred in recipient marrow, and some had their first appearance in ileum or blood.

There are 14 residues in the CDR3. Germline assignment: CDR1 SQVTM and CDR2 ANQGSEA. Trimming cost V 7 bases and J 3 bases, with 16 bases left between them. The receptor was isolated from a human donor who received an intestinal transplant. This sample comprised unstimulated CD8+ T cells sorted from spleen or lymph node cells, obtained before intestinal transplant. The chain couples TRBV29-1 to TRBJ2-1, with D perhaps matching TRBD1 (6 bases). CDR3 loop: CSAPGVGDYNEQFF. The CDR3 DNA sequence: TGCAGCGCTCCAGGGGTAGGGGACTACAATGAGCAGTTCTTC.